The present TCR beta chain was sequenced within a study of metastatic and nonmetastatic thyroid tumors. TCRdb re-called the PCR reads via MiXCR. This sample yields some 19,000 clones, of which about 25% are seen a single time; approximately 3.5% belongs to the top ten. The CDR3 sequence is 17 residues long. Germline V CDR1 and CDR2: KGHDR, SFDVKD. V gave up 0 bases and J gave up 4 bases, with 16 bases separating them. Patients were all untreated before their thyroid surgery. This clone was picked up a small number of times. The clonotype was recovered from a male donor with papillary thyroid cancer or a benign thyroid nodule (not recorded which). Some clones in this sample may be carry-over from other donors' samples. The sample was blood. The V and J genes are TRBV24-1 and TRBJ2-3; a possible D gene is TRBD2 (5 bases). CDR3 region: CATSDLPRRYGADTQYF. The CDR3 DNA reads TGTGCCACCAGTGATTTGCCAAGGAGGTACGGAGCAGATACGCAGTATTTT.